This TCR beta chain was sequenced during a study of blood T cell repertoires in COVID-19. The CDR3 is 12 amino acids. The V end lost 3 bases, the J end lost 5 bases, and 6 bases lay between the germline ends. Germline CDR1 and CDR2: SGHDT and YYEEEE. Assay used: immunoSEQ multiplex PCR; TCRdb lists only in-frame clones, some missing. The table has some 68,000 clones, roughly 91% seen once. The sequenced sample was peripheral blood. V and J are TRBV5-6 and TRBJ2-4; the D gene is possibly TRBD1 (5 bases). This TCR derives from a man aged 40-49 years with COVID-19, enrolled during active disease. CDR3 sequence reads: CASSSTENIQYF. The DNA for the CDR3 is TGTGCCAGCAGCTCGACAGAAAACATTCAGTACTTC.